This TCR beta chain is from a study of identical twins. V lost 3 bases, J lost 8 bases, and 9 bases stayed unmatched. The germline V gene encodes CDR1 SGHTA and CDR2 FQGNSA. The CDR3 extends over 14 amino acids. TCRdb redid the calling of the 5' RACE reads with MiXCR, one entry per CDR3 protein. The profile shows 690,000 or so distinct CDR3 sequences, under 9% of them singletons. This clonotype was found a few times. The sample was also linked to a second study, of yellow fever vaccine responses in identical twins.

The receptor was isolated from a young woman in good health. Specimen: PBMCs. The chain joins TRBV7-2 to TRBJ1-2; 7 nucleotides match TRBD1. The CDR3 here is CASSFLTTGRGYTF. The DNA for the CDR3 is TGTGCCAGCAGCTTCCTCACGACAGGGCGCGGCTACACCTTC.